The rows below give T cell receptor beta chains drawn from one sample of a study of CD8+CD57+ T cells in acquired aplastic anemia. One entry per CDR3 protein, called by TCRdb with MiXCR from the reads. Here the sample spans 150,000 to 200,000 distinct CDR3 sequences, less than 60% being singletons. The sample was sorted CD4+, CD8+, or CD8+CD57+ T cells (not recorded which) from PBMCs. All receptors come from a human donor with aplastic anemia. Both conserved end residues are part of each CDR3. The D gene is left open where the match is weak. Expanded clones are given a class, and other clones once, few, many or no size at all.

CASSLARTRSSGELFF TGCGCCAGCAGCTTGGCTAGGACCCGTTCTAGCGGGGAGCTGTTTTTT TRBV5-1 . many 16 TRBJ2-2
CASSGSGFSSPLHF TGTGCCAGCAGTGGCTCTGGGTTCTCTTCACCCCTCCACTTT TRBV2 . once 14 TRBJ1-6
CATSGTAGITQYF TGTGCCACCAGTGGCACAGCGGGAATTACGCAGTATTTT TRBV24-1 TRBD2 . 13 TRBJ2-3
CASSPRGRGYTEAFF TGTGCCAGCTCACCCAGGGGGCGCGGATACACTGAAGCTTTCTTT TRBV18 TRBD1 few 15 TRBJ1-1
CASSPQGAAYNSPLHF TGTGCCAGCAGCCCACAGGGGGCCGCCTATAATTCACCCCTCCACTTT TRBV11-2 TRBD1 . 16 TRBJ1-6
CASSYGLPNTGELFF TGTGCCAGCAGTTATGGACTACCGAACACCGGGGAGCTGTTTTTT TRBV6-5 . many 15 TRBJ2-2
CSARDLAGARSYNEQFF TGCAGTGCTAGAGACCTAGCGGGAGCCAGGTCCTACAATGAGCAGTTCTTC TRBV20-1 TRBD2 few 17 TRBJ2-1
CSARDKEHSPLHF TGCAGTGCTAGAGACAAAGAACATTCACCCCTCCACTTT TRBV20-1 . . 13 TRBJ1-6
CASRTGTSVSSYEQYF TGTGCCAGCAGAACCGGGACTAGCGTCTCCTCCTACGAGCAGTACTTC TRBV4-2 TRBD2 many 16 TRBJ2-7
CATSILGVGYEQFF TGTGCCACCAGCATTCTCGGGGTCGGCTATGAGCAGTTCTTC TRBV15 . . 14 TRBJ2-1
CASMVAGLTYNEQFF TGTGCCAGCATGGTAGCGGGCCTTACCTACAATGAGCAGTTCTTC TRBV2 TRBD2 . 15 TRBJ2-1
CASSLGRTGDGYTF TGTGCCAGCAGCTTAGGCCGGACAGGGGATGGCTACACCTTT TRBV7-9 TRBD1 . 14 TRBJ1-2
CASSEARTSGGFGETQYF TGTGCCAGCAGTGAAGCGCGAACTAGCGGGGGGTTCGGTGAGACCCAGTACTTC TRBV2 TRBD2 . 18 TRBJ2-5
CASSFSGRVGNQPQHF TGTGCCAGCAGTTTTTCAGGGCGGGTAGGCAATCAGCCCCAGCATTTT TRBV27 . few 16 TRBJ1-5
CATSDLPHLTGVSEKLFF TGTGCCACCAGTGATTTGCCCCACCTGACAGGGGTAAGCGAAAAACTGTTTTTT TRBV24-1 TRBD1 few 18 TRBJ1-4
CASSQDRDSIYNEQFF TGTGCCAGCAGCCAAGATAGGGACTCCATCTACAATGAGCAGTTCTTC TRBV3-1 . . 16 TRBJ2-1
CASSPGRVNQPQHF TGTGCCAGCAGCCCTGGACGAGTCAATCAGCCCCAGCATTTT TRBV7-2 . few 14 TRBJ1-5
CASSLPRTGTLNEKLFF TGTGCCAGCAGCTTACCTCGAACCGGGACACTGAATGAAAAACTGTTTTTT TRBV11-2 . many 17 TRBJ1-4
CASSPENSYNSPLHF TGTGCCAGCAGCCCTGAGAACTCCTATAATTCACCCCTCCACTTT TRBV12-3/TRBV12-4 . many 15 TRBJ1-6
CAIRDGTLSYEQYF TGTGCCATCAGGGACGGGACTCTCTCCTACGAGCAGTACTTC TRBV10-3 . . 14 TRBJ2-7
CASSVGTVRTGELFF TGTGCCAGTAGCGTGGGGACAGTTCGTACCGGGGAGCTGTTTTTT TRBV19 TRBD1 many 15 TRBJ2-2
CASWFGLGNTGELFF TGTGCCAGTTGGTTCGGGCTAGGGAACACCGGGGAGCTGTTTTTT TRBV2 . . 15 TRBJ2-2
CSVLTLGQGDYGYTF TGCAGCGTTCTTACACTGGGACAGGGGGACTATGGCTACACCTTC TRBV29-1 TRBD1 few 15 TRBJ1-2
CATSRAGQAGNTTYF TGTGCCACCAGCAGAGCGGGGCAGGCAGGAAACACCACATATTTT TRBV15 . . 15 TRBJ1-3
CASSVARNNEQFF TGTGCCAGCAGCGTAGCACGGAACAATGAGCAGTTCTTC TRBV9 . . 13 TRBJ2-1
CASRPYGTGKGDYGYTF TGTGCCAGCAGACCGTACGGGACAGGGAAAGGGGACTATGGCTACACCTTC TRBV7-3 TRBD1 . 17 TRBJ1-2
CASSLAPSGGAYNEQFF TGCGCCAGCAGCTTGGCCCCTAGCGGGGGGGCCTACAATGAGCAGTTCTTC TRBV5-1 TRBD2 . 17 TRBJ2-1
CAISGSGANVLTF TGTGCCATCTCGGGGTCTGGGGCCAACGTCCTGACTTTC TRBV10-3 . . 13 TRBJ2-6
CASSDKASGGDNEQFF TGTGCCAGCAGTGATAAGGCTAGCGGGGGGGACAATGAGCAGTTCTTC TRBV6-1 TRBD2 . 16 TRBJ2-1
CASSDDRDETQYF TGTGCCAGCAGCGACGACAGGGATGAGACCCAGTACTTC TRBV2 TRBD1 few 13 TRBJ2-5
CASSAGQGFIAKNIQYF TGCGCCAGCAGCGCGGGACAGGGGTTCATAGCCAAAAACATTCAGTACTTC TRBV10-2 TRBD1 . 17 TRBJ2-4
CATSEGAQETQYF TGTGCCACCAGTGAAGGGGCCCAAGAGACCCAGTACTTC TRBV24-1 . . 13 TRBJ2-5
CASSSPRPGSPLHF TGTGCCAGCAGCTCCCCGAGACCGGGTTCACCCCTCCACTTT TRBV7-9 . . 14 TRBJ1-6
CAISETRGTVYGYTF TGTGCCATCAGTGAAACCAGGGGGACGGTGTATGGCTACACCTTC TRBV10-3 TRBD1 . 15 TRBJ1-2
CASYKWNTEAFF TGTGCCAGCTATAAGTGGAACACTGAAGCTTTCTTT TRBV7-2 . . 12 TRBJ1-1
CSAERGQGVTWDQPQHF TGCAGTGCTGAGAGGGGGCAGGGTGTGACGTGGGATCAGCCCCAGCATTTT TRBV20-1 TRBD1 . 17 TRBJ1-5
CASRWGGTNQPQHF TGCGCCAGCAGATGGGGGGGAACCAATCAGCCCCAGCATTTT TRBV10-2 . few 14 TRBJ1-5
CASSTLDSPNTQYF TGTGCCAGCAGCACCTTAGACAGCCCCAATACGCAGTATTTT TRBV7-3 . . 14 TRBJ2-3
CAIRGPLDSPLHF TGTGCCATCAGGGGACCCCTGGATTCACCCCTCCACTTT TRBV10-3 . few 13 TRBJ1-6
CASSIGFLSGANVLTF TGTGCCAGTAGTATCGGGTTCCTCTCTGGGGCCAACGTCCTGACTTTC TRBV19 . many 16 TRBJ2-6
CSVRPGTPNEAFF TGCAGCGTGAGACCCGGGACACCGAATGAAGCTTTCTTT TRBV29-1 . . 13 TRBJ1-1
CASPDGVDTEAFF TGTGCCAGCCCCGACGGGGTAGACACTGAAGCTTTCTTT TRBV7-9 . . 13 TRBJ1-1
CSGGPTRETQYF TGCAGCGGGGGGCCAACGCGGGAGACCCAGTACTTC TRBV29-1 . . 12 TRBJ2-5
CSARAPMWDTRYEQYF TGCAGTGCTAGAGCCCCAATGTGGGACACCCGCTACGAGCAGTACTTC TRBV20-1 . few 16 TRBJ2-7
CASSVSPDPGNEQFF TGTGCCAGCAGCGTATCCCCAGACCCTGGGAATGAGCAGTTCTTC TRBV11-2 . . 15 TRBJ2-1
CACSDRRTDQPQHF TGTGCCTGCTCCGACAGGCGAACGGATCAGCCCCAGCATTTT TRBV13 . many 14 TRBJ1-5
CSVEAGTLYEQYF TGCAGCGTTGAGGCGGGGACGCTGTACGAGCAGTACTTC TRBV29-1 . . 13 TRBJ2-7
CASTRQGANEKLFF TGCGCCAGCACAAGACAGGGGGCTAATGAAAAACTGTTTTTT TRBV5-1 TRBD1 . 14 TRBJ1-4
CASSPIGSGLGTQYF TGTGCCAGCAGCCCCATTGGTAGCGGCCTTGGGACCCAGTACTTC TRBV14 . . 15 TRBJ2-5